A single sample gave rise to the 20 T cell receptor beta chains below, sequenced in a study of shared clonotypes between healthy human individuals. The method was immunoSEQ multiplex PCR; TCRdb's version includes in-frame clones alone and lacks a portion of them. Of millions of clones in the sample, roughly 91% are singletons; the top ten hold more than 1.5%. CD45RO negativity and positive selection for CCR7 defined naive CD8 cells, a population that excluded terminally differentiated effector memory CD45RA+ cells. Material for sequencing was naive CD8+ T cells from PBMCs. These receptors came from a man aged 18 to 30 in good health. Some clones in this sample may be carry-over from other donors' samples.

The chain uses TRBV5-1 and TRBJ2-7, with 12 positions matching TRBD2. V was pared by 1 base and J by 3 bases, with 2 bases of the junction left unmatched. The length of the CDR3 is 15 residues. Germline assignment: CDR1 SGHRS and CDR2 YFSETQ. CDR3 nucleotide sequence: TGCGCCAGCAGCTTGCTAGCGGGAGGGTACTACGAGCAGTACTTC. It translates to CASSLLAGGYYEQYF.

The gene calls are TRBV13 and TRBJ2-7, with 9 nucleotides matching TRBD2. CDR1 PRHDT and CDR2 FYEKMQ come from the germline V gene (reference sequence). The CDR3 spans 16 residues. The trim removed 1 base at V and 2 bases at J, leaving 6 bases unmatched. The DNA of the CDR3 is TGTGCCAGCAGCTTAGTTGGTAGCGGGAGTCCCTACGAGCAGTACTTC. Its translation: CASSLVGSGSPYEQYF.

This clone has just one count. The chain joins TRBV11-3 to TRBJ2-7; a possible D gene is TRBD2 (5 bases). Germline assignment: CDR1 SGHNT and CDR2 YENEEA. V shed 2 bases and J shed 6 bases, with 8 bases lying between them. The CDR3 has 12 residues. The CDR3 DNA is TGTGCCAGCAGCTTACCCGAGGGCGAGCAGTACTTC. Its translation: CASSLPEGEQYF.

This sequence joins TRBV7-8 and TRBJ2-5; no definite D call. This CDR3 spans 17 amino acids. Trimming removed 0 bases at V and 5 bases at J, with 19 bases between. The germline V gene has CDR1 SGHVS and CDR2 FQNEAQ. CDR3 in amino acids: CASSLAWVGGPPETQYF. The CDR3 bases are TGTGCCAGCAGCTTAGCGTGGGTGGGTGGGCCCCCCGAGACCCAGTACTTC.

The rearrangement links TRBV2 to TRBJ2-5; possibly TRBD2 for D (5 bases). The J call is in doubt because the DNA end fits TRBJ2-7 better. The CDR3 consists of 10 residues. Germline CDR1 reads SNHLY; CDR2 reads FYNNEI. DNA of the CDR3: TGTGCCAGCATGAGGGACGAGCAGTACTTC. This sequence encodes CASMRDEQYF.

The chain employs TRBV10-3 and TRBJ2-3; D possibly corresponds to TRBD2 (5 bases). The ends were cut back, 10 bases at V and 5 bases at J, with 16 bases in the middle. The CDR3 is made up of 13 amino acids. Germline CDR1 and CDR2: ENHRY and SYGVKD. The CDR3 DNA reads TGTGCCAAGGCCCGGCGAGAGGGAGATACGCAGTATTTT. Protein product: CAKARREGDTQYF.

The V call is TRBV15, the J call TRBJ2-5; no firm D call. Trimming took off 5 bases at V and 5 bases at J, with 12 bases between the two ends. There are 13 residues in the CDR3. The germline V gene encodes CDR1 LNHNV and CDR2 YYDKDF (reference sequence). Here the CDR3 reads CATSALSGETQYF. The CDR3 DNA follows: TGTGCCACCAGCGCGCTTAGTGGCGAGACCCAGTACTTC.

The genes are TRBV29-1 and TRBJ1-1, with D perhaps matching TRBD1 (5 bases). Deletions cut 4 bases from V and 1 base from J, with 13 bases between. In germline, CDR1 is SQVTM, CDR2 ANQGSEA. The CDR3 has 14 residues. The CDR3 sequence is CSVARQWRNTEAFF. The CDR3 DNA follows: TGCAGCGTTGCCCGACAGTGGAGGAACACTGAAGCTTTCTTT.

This chain uses TRBV28 with TRBJ2-5, with D perhaps TRBD1 (6 bases). V was clipped by 11 bases and J by 2 bases, with 12 bases between them. In germline, CDR1 is MDHEN, CDR2 SYDVKM. The CDR3 contains 12 residues. CDR3 region: CADNRVQETQYF. CDR3 DNA: TGTGCCGACAACAGGGTTCAAGAGACCCAGTACTTC.

J is TRBJ1-1 and V is TRBV19; D gene unclear. The CDR3 spans 14 residues. Trimming removed 5 bases from V and 1 base from J, with 11 bases in between. Looked up from germline, CDR1 is LNHDA and CDR2 is SQIVND (reference sequence). CDR3 loop: CASSLRGENTEAFF. DNA of the CDR3: TGTGCCAGTAGTTTGCGCGGGGAGAACACTGAAGCTTTCTTT. The whole variable domain, remainder taken from reference TRBV19 and TRBJ1-1, is DGGITQSPKYLFRKEGQNVTLSCEQNLNHDAMYWYRQDPGQGLRLIYYSQIVNDFQKGDIAEGYSVSREKKESFPLTVTSAQKNPTAFYLCASSLRGENTEAFFGQGTRLTVV.

The chain employs TRBV6-5 and TRBJ1-4; D unclear. The ends were cut back, 6 bases at V and 4 bases at J, with 12 bases in the middle. The CDR3 spans 14 residues. The germline CDR1 and CDR2 sequences are MNHEY and SVGAGI. This CDR3 is CASRKVYSNEKLFF. DNA for the CDR3: TGTGCCAGCAGGAAGGTGTATAGTAATGAAAAACTGTTTTTT.

This chain connects TRBV4-1 to TRBJ2-7; D call uncertain. The CDR3 has 17 residues. The V end was cut by 0 bases, the J end by 3 bases, with 18 bases between. Looked up from germline, CDR1 is MGHRA and CDR2 is YSYEKL. The CDR3 loop is CASSQDETSLPNYEQYF. CDR3 nucleotide sequence: TGCGCCAGCAGCCAAGACGAAACCAGCCTCCCTAACTACGAGCAGTACTTC.

This rearrangement joins TRBV5-1 to TRBJ2-1; the D gene is possibly TRBD2 (6 bases). Trimming took 4 bases from V and 0 from J, leaving 17 bases between them. The CDR3 length is 17 residues. Per the germline V gene, CDR1 is SGHRS and CDR2 is YFSETQ. CDR3 region: CASSPITLASSYNEQFF. In DNA form, the CDR3 reads TGCGCCAGCAGCCCCATAACTCTAGCGAGCTCCTACAATGAGCAGTTCTTC.

The CDR3 nucleotides read TGTGCCAGCAGCCCTCCGGGACAGGCCCTAACTAATGAAAAACTGTTTTTT. It is translated as CASSPPGQALTNEKLFF. The genes are TRBV5-5 and TRBJ1-4, with 8 nucleotides matching TRBD1. Germline V gene data show CDR1 as SGHKS and CDR2 as YYEKEE (reference sequence). V was pared by 4 bases and J by 1 base, with 9 bases of the junction left unmatched. The CDR3 covers 17 residues.

The V call is TRBV29-1, the J call TRBJ2-7; TRBD2 might be the D (6 bases). The germline gives CDR1 SQVTM, CDR2 ANQGSEA. The ends were cut back, 4 bases at V and 0 bases at J, with 10 bases in the middle. The CDR3 runs 13 residues. CDR3 sequence (DNA): TGCAGCGTTGTACGCGGGAACTCCTACGAGCAGTACTTC. Translated: CSVVRGNSYEQYF.

This chain connects TRBV4-1 to TRBJ2-1; the D gene is possibly TRBD1 (5 bases). The CDR3 contains 13 residues. V gave up 4 bases and J gave up 5 bases, with 9 bases separating them. CDR1 is MGHRA and CDR2 is YSYEKL in the germline V gene. This chain's CDR3 is CASSLPRDNEQFF. The CDR3 DNA reads TGCGCCAGCAGCCTCCCCAGGGACAATGAGCAGTTCTTC.

The gene calls are TRBV27 and TRBJ1-2, with 7 bases that match TRBD1. The CDR3 spans 15 residues. From germline, CDR1 is MNHEY and CDR2 SMNVEV (reference sequence). V was pared by 5 bases and J by 5 bases, with 11 bases of the junction left unmatched. The CDR3 is CASSHDPTGYYGYTF. The CDR3 nucleotides read TGTGCCAGCAGTCATGATCCGACAGGGTATTATGGCTACACCTTC.

This clone was seen a single time. The chain couples TRBV7-9 to TRBJ2-1; 11 nucleotides align to TRBD2. V was pared by 5 bases and J by 4 bases, with 7 bases of the junction left unmatched. Germline V lookup: CDR1 SEHNR, CDR2 FQNEAQ (reference sequence). This CDR3 has 16 amino acids. CDR3 nucleotide sequence: TGTGCCAGCAGCCCCTCTAGCGGGAGGAAATACAATGAGCAGTTCTTC. This codes for CASSPSSGRKYNEQFF.

V and J are TRBV6-1 and TRBJ2-7, with D perhaps TRBD1 or TRBD2 (6 bases each). There are 16 residues in the CDR3. CDR1 MNHNS and CDR2 SASEGT come from the germline V gene. Between the trimmed V and J ends, which lost 4 bases and 4 bases, there was a span of 20 bases. The CDR3 nucleotides read TGTGCCAGCAGTGGTTCTTGGGGGGCATTAATGTACGAGCAGTACTTC. As protein: CASSGSWGALMYEQYF.

The chain recombines TRBV7-8 with TRBJ2-1; TRBD1 aligns across 10 bases. The CDR3 covers 15 residues. Germline assignment: CDR1 SGHVS and CDR2 FQNEAQ. V lost 4 bases to trimming and J lost 8 bases; unmatched junction nucleotides: 8. The CDR3 spells CASSSGTGVVDEQFF. DNA for the CDR3: TGTGCCAGCAGCTCCGGGACAGGGGTGGTGGATGAGCAGTTCTTC.